This T cell receptor beta chain is drawn from a study of cytomegalovirus exposure and HLA in healthy donors. The study's findings and limits: In a later analysis, specific HLA alleles were associated with more than 15,000 TCR beta sequences at a 0.05 false discovery rate. In vitro experiments confirmed that a few CMV-associated chains were specific for CMV antigens. Later analysis identified a missense DCLRE1C variant that was linked to TCR beta V- and J-gene trimming. In a later analysis, HLA-C alleles had the fewest associated TCRs, DRB1 alleles the most.

Regarding this clone: Its antigen is not identified.

Both 60 Vbeta primers and 13 Jbeta primers went into the PCR. TCRdb's table, derived via immunoSEQ multiplex PCR, lists solely in-frame clones and lacks some. The profile covers roughly 100,000 clones, with more than 80% appearing a single time and 6.1% taken by the ten largest. Sequenced input: PBMCs. The source of this sequence is a man between 18 and 29 years old in good health and CMV-seronegative.

The CDR3 loop reads CASSQEGGRAPEQFF. CDR3 DNA sequence: TGCGCCAGCAGCCAAGAGGGCGGGAGGGCCCCAGAGCAGTTCTTC. The genes are TRBV4-3 and TRBJ2-1; TRBD2 matches at 9 bases. V trimming: 0 bases; J trimming: 10 bases; junction bases outside the gene matches: 7. The CDR3 sequence is 15 residues long. Germline assignment: CDR1 LGHNA and CDR2 YSLEER.